This record looks at one TCR beta chain sequence and its context. What it recognizes is unknown. PCR was performed using 60 Vbeta and 13 Jbeta primers. Original methodology: In a later analysis, of around 83 million unique beta chains, approximately 10 million appeared in at least two donors. The table came from immunoSEQ multiplex PCR; TCRdb's copy has only in-frame clones and leaves some out. The V and J calls and clone size were taken over from that table, and D and trimming were inferred from the DNA. Its clone listing holds tens of thousands of clones. The CDR3 has 13 residues. V shed 2 bases and J shed 5 bases, with 11 bases lying between them. Per the germline V gene, CDR1 is SGHRS and CDR2 is YFSETQ. The sample comes from a study of cytomegalovirus exposure and HLA in healthy donors. General study points: Several top significant clusters appeared, in a later analysis, to be linked to common viral pathogens. Later work found that TCR association rates differed between HLA loci; DRB1 had the most and HLA-C the fewest.

Sequences were obtained from PBMCs. This rearrangement joins TRBV5-1 to TRBJ2-7, with D possibly matching TRBD1 (5 bases). The clonotype comes from a young woman in good health and CMV-seronegative. CDR3 nucleotides: TGCGCCAGCAGCTTTCAGGGCCCCGACGAGCAGTACTTC. Translating gives CASSFQGPDEQYF. The full variable domain, its missing parts supplied by reference TRBV5-1 and TRBJ2-7, is KAGVTQTPRYLIKTRGQQVTLSCSPISGHRSVSWYQQTPGQGLQFLFEYFSETQRNKGNFPGRFSGRQFSNSRSEMNVSTLELGDSALYLCASSFQGPDEQYFGPGTRLTVT.